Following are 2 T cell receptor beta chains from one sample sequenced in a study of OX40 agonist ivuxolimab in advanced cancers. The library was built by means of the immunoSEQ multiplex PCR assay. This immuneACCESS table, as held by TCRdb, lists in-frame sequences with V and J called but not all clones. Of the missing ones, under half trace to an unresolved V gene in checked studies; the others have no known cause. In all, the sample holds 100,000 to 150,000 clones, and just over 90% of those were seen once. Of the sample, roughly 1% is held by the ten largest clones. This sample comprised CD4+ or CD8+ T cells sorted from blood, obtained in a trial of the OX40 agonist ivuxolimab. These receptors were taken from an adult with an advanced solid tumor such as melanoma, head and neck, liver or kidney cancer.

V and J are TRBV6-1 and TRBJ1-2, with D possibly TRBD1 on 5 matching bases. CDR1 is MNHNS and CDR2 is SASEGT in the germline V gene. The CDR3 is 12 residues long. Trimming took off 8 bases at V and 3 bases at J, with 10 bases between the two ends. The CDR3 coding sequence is TGTGCCAGCCCGACAGTTGACTATGGCTACACCTTC. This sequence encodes CASPTVDYGYTF.

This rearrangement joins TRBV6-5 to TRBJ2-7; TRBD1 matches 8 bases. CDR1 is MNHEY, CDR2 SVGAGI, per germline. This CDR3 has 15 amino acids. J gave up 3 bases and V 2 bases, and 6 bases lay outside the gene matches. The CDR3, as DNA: TGTGCCAGCAGTTACCCACAGGGGGGACTCTACGAGCAGTACTTC. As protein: CASSYPQGGLYEQYF.